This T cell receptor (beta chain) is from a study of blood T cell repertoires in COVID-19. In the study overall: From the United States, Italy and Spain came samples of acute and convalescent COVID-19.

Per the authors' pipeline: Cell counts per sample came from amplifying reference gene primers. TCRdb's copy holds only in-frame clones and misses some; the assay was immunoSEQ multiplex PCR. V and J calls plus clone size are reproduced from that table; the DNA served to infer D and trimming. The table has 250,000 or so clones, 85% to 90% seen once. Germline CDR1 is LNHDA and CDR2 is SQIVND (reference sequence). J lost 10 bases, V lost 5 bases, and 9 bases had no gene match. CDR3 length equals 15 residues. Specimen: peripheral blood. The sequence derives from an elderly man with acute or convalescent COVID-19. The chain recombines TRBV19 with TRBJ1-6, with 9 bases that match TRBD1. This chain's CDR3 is CASSVATGGSSPLHF. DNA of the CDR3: TGTGCCAGTAGTGTGGCGACAGGGGGGAGCTCACCCCTCCACTTT.